The clone carrying this T cell receptor (beta chain) was counted only a few times. The data originate from a study of human T cells and chemical hapten exposure. At the level of the study: Once 0.01% DPC had been applied to the upper back by patch test, readings were taken at 6 days.

One entry per CDR3 protein results from TCRdb running MiXCR on the RACE reads. The table lists 100,000 to 150,000 distinct CDR3 sequences, about an eighth of them singletons. Germline-derived CDR1 and CDR2 are SGHVS and FQNEAQ. This CDR3 is 14 amino acids long. The V end was cut by 5 bases, the J end by 0 bases, with 9 bases between. The time point is: patch test 1, 2 weeks after DPC sensitization. Treatment noted: therapeutic diphenylcyclopropenone sensitization with weekly scalp DPC. The V and J genes are TRBV7-8 and TRBJ2-3, with D uncertain. The sequencing used whole blood, collected in connection with sensitization to the hapten diphenylcyclopropenone (DPC). The source is a man aged 18 to 29 with alopecia areata. Some clones in this sample may be carry-over from other donors' samples. In nucleotides, the CDR3 is TGTGCCAGCAGCATGCTGGGGAGCACAGATACGCAGTATTTT. It encodes CASSMLGSTDTQYF.